This T cell receptor (beta chain) emerged from a study of CD8 T cells in Susac syndrome. It was with random hexamers that roughly 0.5 to 1 ug RNA was reverse transcribed. A multiplex approach, immunoSEQ multiplex PCR, amplified TCR beta CDR3 across 54 Vbeta and 13 Jbeta. TCRdb fed the immunoSEQ multiplex PCR reads into MiXCR, producing one record per CDR3 protein. The table includes 150,000 to 250,000 distinct CDR3 sequences, 90% to 95% detected once. In contrast to the negatively isolated CD8+ and CD4+ T cells, TEMRA cells were FACS-enriched. Regarding the study as a whole: It was acknowledged in the study that its TCR sequencing and HLA analysis involved a relatively small number of individuals.

About this clonotype itself: The antigen is not known.

CDR3 length equals 15 residues. Trimming removed 0 bases at V and 1 base at J, with 9 bases between. Germline V gives CDR1 KGHSH, CDR2 LQKENI. The sample consisted of CD4+ T cells from PBMCs. The gene calls are TRBV18 and TRBJ1-1; tentative D call: TRBD1 (5 bases). This receptor was taken from a human donor with multiple sclerosis. The CDR3 region has the DNA TGTGCCAGCTCACCACCGGGACTGAGGAACACTGAAGCTTTCTTT. It codes for CASSPPGLRNTEAFF.